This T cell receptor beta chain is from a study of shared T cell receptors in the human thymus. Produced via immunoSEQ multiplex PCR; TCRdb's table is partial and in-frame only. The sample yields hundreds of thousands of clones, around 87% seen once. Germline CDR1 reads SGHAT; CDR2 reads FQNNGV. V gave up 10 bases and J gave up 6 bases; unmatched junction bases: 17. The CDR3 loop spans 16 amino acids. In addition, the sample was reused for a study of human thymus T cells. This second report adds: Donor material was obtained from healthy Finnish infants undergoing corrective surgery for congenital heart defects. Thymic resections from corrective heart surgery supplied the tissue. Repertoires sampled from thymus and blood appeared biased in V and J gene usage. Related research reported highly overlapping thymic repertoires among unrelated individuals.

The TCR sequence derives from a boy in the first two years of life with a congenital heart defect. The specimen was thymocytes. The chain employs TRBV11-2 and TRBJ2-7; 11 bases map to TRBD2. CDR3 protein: CATVVTDSLAGVEQYF. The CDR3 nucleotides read TGTGCCACCGTAGTGACAGACTCACTAGCGGGAGTCGAGCAGTACTTC.